Following are 3 T cell receptor beta chains from one sample sequenced in a study of beta chain features in type 1 diabetes. Expressed TCRB transcripts were sequenced after all isolated RNA was converted to cDNA. Some clones are missing from TCRdb's copy, which holds only in-frame ones; the method was immunoSEQ multiplex PCR. Of a few hundred thousand clones in the sample, 15% to 20% were seen once. The sequenced material came from naive CD4+ T cells from blood. The origin of the receptors is a woman between 18 and 30 years old in good health.

The chain links TRBV23-1 to TRBJ2-7; 9 bases fit TRBD1. TRBV23-1 counts as an open reading frame of uncertain function. The CDR3 loop spans 16 amino acids. The junction had 16 bases not matched to a gene; V was cut back by 6 bases and J by 7 bases. The CDR3 sequence: CASSRPRDREPKEQYF. CDR3 DNA: TGCGCCAGCAGCCGGCCCCGGGACAGGGAACCTAAGGAGCAGTACTTC.

The sample holds a few counts of this clone. This rearrangement joins TRBV29-1 to TRBJ2-1; D is perhaps TRBD2 (5 bases). Germline CDR1 and CDR2: SQVTM and ANQGSEA. V was trimmed by 0 bases and J by 3 bases, leaving 9 bases between them. The CDR3 totals 14 residues. The CDR3 DNA sequence: TGCAGCGTTGAAGAACGCCGGGACTACAATGAGCAGTTCTTC. Translating it yields CSVEERRDYNEQFF.

This clone was detected only a few times. The chain carries TRBV27 and TRBJ2-6; 7 bases align to TRBD2. The J segment lost 0 bases and the V segment lost 2 bases, leaving 1 base of the junction unmatched. The germline V gene encodes CDR1 MNHEY and CDR2 SMNVEV (reference sequence). This CDR3 is built from 16 residues. The CDR3 region has the DNA TGTGCCAGCAGTTTACGGGGGGACTCTGGGGCCAACGTCCTGACTTTC. Its translation is CASSLRGDSGANVLTF.